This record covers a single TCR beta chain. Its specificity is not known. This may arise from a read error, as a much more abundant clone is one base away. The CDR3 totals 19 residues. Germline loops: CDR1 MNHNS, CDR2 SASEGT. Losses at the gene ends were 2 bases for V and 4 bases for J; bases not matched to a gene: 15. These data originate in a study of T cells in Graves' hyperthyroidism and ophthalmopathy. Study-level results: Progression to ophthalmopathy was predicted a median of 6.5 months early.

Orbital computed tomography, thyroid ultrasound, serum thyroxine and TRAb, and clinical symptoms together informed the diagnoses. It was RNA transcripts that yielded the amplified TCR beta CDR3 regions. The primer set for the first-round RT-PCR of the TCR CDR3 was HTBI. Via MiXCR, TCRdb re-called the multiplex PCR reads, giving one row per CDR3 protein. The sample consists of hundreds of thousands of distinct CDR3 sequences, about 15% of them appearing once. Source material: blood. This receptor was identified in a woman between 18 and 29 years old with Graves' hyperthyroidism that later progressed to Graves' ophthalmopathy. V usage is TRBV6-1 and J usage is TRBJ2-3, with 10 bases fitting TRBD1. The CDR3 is CASSESYRDRGNQADTQYF. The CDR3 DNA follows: TGTGCCAGCAGTGAATCCTACCGGGACAGGGGTAATCAGGCAGATACGCAGTATTTT.